The source of this TCR beta chain is a study of STAT5B mutations in CD4+ large granular lymphocyte leukemia. Study outcomes and limitations: 8/27 top patient clones versus 2/35 control clones were TRBV06-family.

This clone was detected a few times. The antigen remains undetermined. TCRdb keeps only in-frame clones here, not all; method: immunoSEQ multiplex PCR. The table lists about 33,000 clones, roughly 80% of them singletons. Buffy coats from healthy blood donors served as controls. Looked up from germline, CDR1 is SEHNR and CDR2 is FQNEAQ (reference sequence). V lost 4 bases and J lost 0; bases outside the gene matches: 15. This CDR3 region has 18 residues. The receptor comes from a human donor in good health. Material for sequencing was CD4+ T cells from blood buffy coats. This chain links TRBV7-9 with TRBJ2-7, with 7 bases identical to TRBD2. The CDR3 region is CASSYRRASGVSSYEQYF. In DNA form, the CDR3 reads TGTGCCAGCAGCTACCGCCGGGCTAGCGGAGTCAGCTCCTACGAGCAGTACTTC. Together with reference TRBV7-9 and TRBJ2-7, the CDR3 gives the full variable domain: DTGVSQNPRHKITKRGQNVTFRCDPISEHNRLYWYRQTLGQGPEFLTYFQNEAQLEKSRLLSDRFSAERPKGSFSTLEIQRTEQGDSAMYLCASSYRRASGVSSYEQYFGPGTRLTVT.